What follows are 6 T cell receptor beta chains derived from one specimen sequenced in a study of PD-1 blockade in classical Hodgkin lymphoma. Generated by immunoSEQ multiplex PCR, the TCRdb table keeps only in-frame clones and is missing some. The repertoire holds 25,000 to 35,000 clones, with under 75% as singletons. All patients relapsed after autologous stem cell transplantation, and brentuximab vedotin exposure varied. The input for sequencing was peripheral blood mononuclear cells (PBMCs), taken before the second cycle of nivolumab. These receptors were obtained from a human donor with classical Hodgkin lymphoma.

This chain connects TRBV5-4 to TRBJ1-4; 7 bases fit TRBD1. The CDR3 totals 14 residues. V lost 3 bases and J lost 4; bases outside the gene matches: 3. Looked up from germline, CDR1 is SGHNT and CDR2 is YYREEE (reference sequence). The CDR3 loop is CASSSGQYNEKLFF. DNA for the CDR3: TGTGCCAGCAGCTCGGGACAGTATAATGAAAAACTGTTTTTT.

This clone was picked up a small number of times. The chain joins TRBV5-6 to TRBJ2-1, with D possibly being TRBD1 (6 bases). V lost 2 bases, J lost 9 bases, and 15 bases lay in between. The germline V gene encodes CDR1 SGHDT and CDR2 YYEEEE. CDR3 size: 14 residues. The CDR3 here is CASSFGTSPFEQFF. CDR3 nucleotides: TGTGCCAGCAGCTTTGGGACATCCCCTTTTGAGCAGTTCTTC.

This sequence joins TRBV6-5 and TRBJ1-6; a weak D match, TRBD1 (6 bases). Germline V CDR1 and CDR2: MNHEY, SVGAGI. There are 15 residues in the CDR3. With 7 bases removed from V and 7 bases from J, the gap between germline ends came to 17 bases. The CDR3 sequence: CASNNPTGTNSPLHF. The CDR3 region has the DNA TGTGCCAGCAATAACCCGACAGGCACCAATTCACCCCTCCACTTT.

J is TRBJ2-3 and V is TRBV4-2, with TRBD2 as a possible D gene (7 bases). There are 16 residues in the CDR3. Looked up from germline, CDR1 is LGHNA and CDR2 is YNFKEQ. Deletions cut 0 bases from V and 2 bases from J, with 12 bases between. CDR3 sequence reads: CASSQDIGGATDTQYF. As DNA, the CDR3 is TGTGCCAGCAGCCAAGATATAGGGGGGGCCACAGATACGCAGTATTTT.

The chain has TRBV2 and TRBJ2-7; the D gene is possibly TRBD1 (6 bases). The CDR3 covers 16 residues. Germline V gene data show CDR1 as SNHLY and CDR2 as FYNNEI. Trimming cost V 1 base and J 2 bases, with 15 bases left between them. The CDR3 spells CASSEVEGPGAYEQYF. The CDR3 DNA sequence: TGTGCCAGCAGTGAAGTAGAGGGACCAGGGGCCTACGAGCAGTACTTC.

The chain carries TRBV18 and TRBJ2-2, with D unclear. Germline V CDR1 and CDR2: KGHSH, LQKENI. Between the trimmed V and J ends, which lost 3 bases and 5 bases, there was a span of 4 bases. The CDR3 extends over 12 amino acids. DNA for the CDR3: TGTGCCAGCTCACCTAGGACCGGGGAGCTGTTTTTT. Translated: CASSPRTGELFF. Full variable domain (remainder filled in from reference TRBV18 and TRBJ2-2): NAGVMQNPRHLVRRRGQEARLRCSPMKGHSHVYWYRQLPEEGLKFMVYLQKENIIDESGMPKERFSAEFPKEGPSILRIQQVVRGDSAAYFCASSPRTGELFFGEGSRLTVL.